This TCR beta chain appears in the sequencing data of a study of T cells in tumors after PD-1 blockade. This CDR3 comprises 15 residues. Germline CDR1 is MNHNS and CDR2 is SASEGT. V lost 0 bases and J lost 6, with 12 bases in between. Assay used: immunoSEQ multiplex PCR; TCRdb lists only in-frame clones, some missing. The sample shows 45,000 to 60,000 clones, roughly 80% of them seen only once. The receptor was derived from a human donor with basal cell carcinoma. J is TRBJ1-5 and V is TRBV6-1; D remains unclear. Sequences were derived from PBMCs, sampled before anti-PD-1 treatment. In nucleotides, the CDR3 is TGTGCCAGCAGTGAAGCTGGGAGGGTGACTCAGCCCCAGCATTTT. Translation: CASSEAGRVTQPQHF.